The next 4 T cell receptor beta chains were all read from a single sample in a study of OX40 agonist ivuxolimab in advanced cancers. Sequencing was performed with immunoSEQ multiplex PCR; in TCRdb, only in-frame clones are kept and a portion is missing. This table has some 62,000 clones, 70% to 80% appearing once. Sequencing used CD4+ or CD8+ T cells sorted from blood, obtained in a trial of the OX40 agonist ivuxolimab. The receptors derive from an adult with an advanced solid tumor such as melanoma, head and neck, liver or kidney cancer.

The chain employs TRBV2 and TRBJ1-1; TRBD1 aligns across 8 bases. Germline CDR1 is SNHLY and CDR2 is FYNNEI. Trimming cost V 8 bases and J 0 bases; bases outside gene matches: 2. This CDR3 contains 13 residues. CDR3 nucleotides: TGTGCCAGCGGGGACAGGATGAACACTGAAGCTTTCTTT. It translates to CASGDRMNTEAFF.

The chain recombines TRBV12-1 with TRBJ2-5; TRBD2 is the table's D call and was not checked against the DNA. TRBV12-1 is marked as a pseudogene. The CDR3 is made up of 13 amino acids. The CDR3 region is CASSHWEGRRQYF. The CDR3 coding sequence is TGTGCCAGCAGCCATTGGGAGGGGCGGAGGCAGTACTTC.

The rearrangement uses TRBV7-9 and TRBJ2-7; D is perhaps TRBD1 or TRBD2 (5 bases each). CDR1 SEHNR and CDR2 FQNEAQ come from the germline V gene (reference sequence). This CDR3 comprises 12 residues. V was trimmed by 8 bases and J by 6 bases, leaving 14 bases between them. The CDR3 here is CASRGDHFEQYF. In DNA form, the CDR3 reads TGTGCCAGCCGAGGGGATCACTTCGAGCAGTACTTC.

The V and J genes are TRBV27 and TRBJ2-5; 10 bases line up with TRBD2. Germline V CDR1 and CDR2: MNHEY, SMNVEV (reference sequence). The CDR3 totals 16 residues. J gave up 5 bases and V 1 base, and 7 bases lay outside the gene matches. DNA for the CDR3: TGTGCCAGCAGTTTATACGAGCGGGGGGGCCAGGAGACCCAGTACTTC. This gives the protein CASSLYERGGQETQYF.